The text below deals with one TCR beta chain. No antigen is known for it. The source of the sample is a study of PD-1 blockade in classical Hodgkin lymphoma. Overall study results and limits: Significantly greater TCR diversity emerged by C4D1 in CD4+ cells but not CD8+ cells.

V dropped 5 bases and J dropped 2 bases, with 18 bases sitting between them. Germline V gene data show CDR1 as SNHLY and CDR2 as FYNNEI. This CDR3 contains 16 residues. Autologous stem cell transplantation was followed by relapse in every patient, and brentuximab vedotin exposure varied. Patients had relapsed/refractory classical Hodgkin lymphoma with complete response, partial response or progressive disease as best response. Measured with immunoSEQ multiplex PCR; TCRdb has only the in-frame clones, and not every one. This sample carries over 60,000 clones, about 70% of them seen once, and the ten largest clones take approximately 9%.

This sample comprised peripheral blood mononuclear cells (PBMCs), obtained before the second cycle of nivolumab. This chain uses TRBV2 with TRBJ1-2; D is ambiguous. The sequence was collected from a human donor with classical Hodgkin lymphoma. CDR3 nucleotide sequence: TGTGCCAGCAGTAAGCGGTCGGGGATTGCGAACTATGGCTACACCTTC. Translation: CASSKRSGIANYGYTF.